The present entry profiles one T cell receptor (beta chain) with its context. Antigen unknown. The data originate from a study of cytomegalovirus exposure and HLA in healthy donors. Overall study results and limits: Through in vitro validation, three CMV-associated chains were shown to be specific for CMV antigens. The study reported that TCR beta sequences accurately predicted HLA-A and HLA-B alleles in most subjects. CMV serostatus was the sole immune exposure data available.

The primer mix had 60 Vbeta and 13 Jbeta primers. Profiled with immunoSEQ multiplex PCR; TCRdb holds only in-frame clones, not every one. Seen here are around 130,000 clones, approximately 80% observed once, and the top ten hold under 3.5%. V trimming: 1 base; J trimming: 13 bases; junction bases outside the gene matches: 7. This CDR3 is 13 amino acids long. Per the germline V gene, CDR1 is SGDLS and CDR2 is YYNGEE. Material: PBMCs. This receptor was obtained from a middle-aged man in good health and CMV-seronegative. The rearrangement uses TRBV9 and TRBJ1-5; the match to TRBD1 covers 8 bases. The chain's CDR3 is CASSVRVGDRQHF. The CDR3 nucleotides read TGTGCCAGCAGCGTAAGAGTAGGGGACAGGCAGCATTTT.